What follows are 5 T cell receptor beta chains derived from one specimen sequenced in a study of T cell clonality in common variable immunodeficiency. General study results and limits: Fewer deletions and N-nucleotide insertions were reportedly seen in common variable immunodeficiency TCR beta sequences.

Clones were read by immunoSEQ multiplex PCR, and TCRdb kept only the in-frame ones, dropping some. The profile covers approximately 20,000 clones, none occurring a single time. These receptors lack a known antigen. The specimen sequenced was peripheral blood mononuclear cells. These receptors all come from a human donor with common variable immunodeficiency.

This clone was recorded at least ten times. The read ends 3 residues before the CDR3 terminus; that terminus is restored from the germline J gene. The J gene is TRBJ1-2, the V gene TRBV11-2; 8 nucleotides match TRBD1. Germline lookup yields CDR1 SGHAT and CDR2 FQNNGV. CDR3 length: 15 amino acids. V lost 4 bases and J lost 7; bases outside the gene matches: 11. CDR3: CASSSFGDRRGGYTF. Incomplete CDR3 DNA: TGTGCCAGCAGCTCATTTGGGGACAGGAGGGGTGGC.

This clone was recorded many times. The read ends 3 residues early relative to the CDR3; the germline J gene fills the gap. The J gene is TRBJ2-7, the V gene TRBV28; possible D gene TRBD1, 5 bases. V gave up 7 bases and J gave up 3 bases, with 13 bases separating them. CDR3 size: 13 residues. In germline, CDR1 is MDHEN, CDR2 SYDVKM. The CDR3 loop reads CASKRAGRYEQYF. CDR3 bases read: TGTGCCAGCAAAAGGGCAGGGCGCTACGAG.

This clone came up many times. Read coverage stops 3 residues before the CDR3 terminus; the germline J gene supplies the remainder. J is TRBJ1-5 and V is TRBV2; D possibly corresponds to TRBD1 (6 bases). Trimming pared 7 bases from V and 4 bases from J, leaving 17 bases between. Germline values: CDR1 SNHLY, CDR2 FYNNEI. The CDR3 length is 15 residues. The CDR3 reads CASKDRRTINQPQHF. CDR3 bases read: TGTGCCAGCAAAGACAGGAGGACCATTAATCAGCCC.

This clone showed up many times. The sequenced fragment ends 3 residues before the CDR3 boundary, so the rest is inferred from the germline J gene. V and J are TRBV7-2 and TRBJ1-3; no clear D. Germline V CDR1 and CDR2: SGHTA, FQGNSA. There are 14 residues in the CDR3. Between the trimmed V and J ends, which lost 3 bases and 4 bases, there was a span of 10 bases. CDR3 in amino acids: CASSFARWGNTIYF. The covered CDR3 bases are TGTGCCAGCAGCTTCGCTCGGTGGGGAAACACC. The entire variable domain, with the rest obtained from reference TRBV7-2 and TRBJ1-3, is as follows: GAGVSQSPSNKVTEKGKDVELRCDPISGHTALYWYRQSLGQGLEFLIYFQGNSAPDKSGLPSDRFSAERTGGSVSTLTIQRTQQEDSAVYLCASSFARWGNTIYFGEGSWLTVV.

This clone was counted many times. The DNA is omitted, as the CDR3 cannot be located on it reliably, and the CDR3 follows TCRdb's listing. The V gene is TRBV5-5, the J gene TRBJ1-1; the D call in the table, TRBD1, was not verified against the DNA. The CDR3 comprises 14 residues, both ends counted. CDR1 is SGHKS, CDR2 YYEKEE, per germline (reference sequence). CDR3 loop: CASSTSTGITEAFF.